This T cell receptor beta chain comes out of a study of blood T cell repertoires in COVID-19. TCRdb's table, derived via immunoSEQ multiplex PCR, lists solely in-frame clones and lacks some. The table records about 200,000 clones, just under 85% of them present only once. Germline lookup yields CDR1 MGHDK and CDR2 SYGVNS. The CDR3 is 11 residues long. Deletions cut 5 bases from V and 6 bases from J, with 5 bases between. This clone was picked up one time. The chain couples TRBV25-1 to TRBJ2-1, with D hard to call. The TCR was taken from a human donor with acute or convalescent COVID-19. The donor label of this sample is uncertain. The sample was peripheral blood. The CDR3 spells CASSLSNEQFF. As DNA, the CDR3 is TGTGCCAGCAGTCTCTCCAATGAGCAGTTCTTC.